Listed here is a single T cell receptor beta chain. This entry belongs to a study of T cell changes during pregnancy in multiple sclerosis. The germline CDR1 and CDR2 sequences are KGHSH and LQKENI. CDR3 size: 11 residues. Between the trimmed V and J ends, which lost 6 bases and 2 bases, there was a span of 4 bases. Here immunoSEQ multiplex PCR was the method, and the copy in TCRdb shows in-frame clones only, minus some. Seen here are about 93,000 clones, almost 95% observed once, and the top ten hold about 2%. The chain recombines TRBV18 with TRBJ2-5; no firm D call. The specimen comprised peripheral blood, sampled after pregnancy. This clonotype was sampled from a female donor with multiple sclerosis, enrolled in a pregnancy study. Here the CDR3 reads CASSLQETQYF. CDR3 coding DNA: TGTGCCAGCTCGTTACAAGAGACCCAGTACTTC.